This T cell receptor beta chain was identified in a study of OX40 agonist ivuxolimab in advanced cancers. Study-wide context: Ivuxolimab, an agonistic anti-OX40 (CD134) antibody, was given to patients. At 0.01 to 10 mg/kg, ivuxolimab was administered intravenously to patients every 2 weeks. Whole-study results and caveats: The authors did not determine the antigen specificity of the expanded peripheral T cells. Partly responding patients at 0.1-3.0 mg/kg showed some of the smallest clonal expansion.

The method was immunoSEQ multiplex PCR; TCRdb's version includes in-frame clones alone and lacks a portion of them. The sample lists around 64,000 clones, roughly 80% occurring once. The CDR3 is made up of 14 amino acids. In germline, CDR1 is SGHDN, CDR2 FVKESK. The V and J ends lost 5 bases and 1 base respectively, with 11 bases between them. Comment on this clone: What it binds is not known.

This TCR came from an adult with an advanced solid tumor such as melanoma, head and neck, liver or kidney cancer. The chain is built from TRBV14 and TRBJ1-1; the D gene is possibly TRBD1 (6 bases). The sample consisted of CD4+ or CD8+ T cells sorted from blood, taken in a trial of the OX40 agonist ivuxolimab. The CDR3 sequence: CASSLAGQNTEAFF. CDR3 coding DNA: TGTGCCAGCAGCTTAGCGGGACAGAACACTGAAGCTTTCTTT.